This TCR beta chain was profiled in a study of OX40 agonist ivuxolimab in advanced cancers. General observations from the study: The average count of expanded clones was higher among CD8+ T cells than among CD4+.

TCRdb's table, derived via immunoSEQ multiplex PCR, lists solely in-frame clones and lacks some. This table holds 55,000 to 70,000 clones, about 80% found once. A remark on this clone: Its antigen remains unidentified.

The V and J ends lost 5 bases and 5 bases, in that order; junction bases with no gene match: 8. CDR3 length: 16 residues. Per germline, CDR1 KGHSH and CDR2 LQKENI. Source: CD4+ or CD8+ T cells sorted from blood, taken in a trial of the OX40 agonist ivuxolimab. The chain is built from TRBV18 and TRBJ2-3; 12 bases agree with TRBD1. The receptor was isolated from an adult with an advanced solid tumor such as melanoma, head and neck, liver or kidney cancer. The chain's CDR3 is CASSARDRGLRDTQYF. The CDR3 nucleotides read TGTGCCAGCTCAGCCCGGGACAGGGGGCTGAGAGATACGCAGTATTTT.